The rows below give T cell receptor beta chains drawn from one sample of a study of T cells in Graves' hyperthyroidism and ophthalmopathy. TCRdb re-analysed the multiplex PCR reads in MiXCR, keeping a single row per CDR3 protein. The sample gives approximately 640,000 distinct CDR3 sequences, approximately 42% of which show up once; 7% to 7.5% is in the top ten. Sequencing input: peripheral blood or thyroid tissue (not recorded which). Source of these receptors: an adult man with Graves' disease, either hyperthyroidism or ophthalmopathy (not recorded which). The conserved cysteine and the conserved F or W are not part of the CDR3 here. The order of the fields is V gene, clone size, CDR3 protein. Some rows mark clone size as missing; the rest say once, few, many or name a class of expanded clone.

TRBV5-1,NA,ASSQIAGVGHEQY
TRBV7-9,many,ASSPSAQGNSPLH
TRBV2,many,ASWWGPNYGYT
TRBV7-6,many,ASSLAEGAAYGYT
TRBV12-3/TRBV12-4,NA,ASRSSAGGQETQY
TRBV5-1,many,ASSLTGTEQY
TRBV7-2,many,ASSSYEYEQY
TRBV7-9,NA,ASSLDWSYTEAF
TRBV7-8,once,ASSFYGADNSPLH
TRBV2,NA,ASSLALDRGDYEQY
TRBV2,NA,ASSEGGGDSQETQY
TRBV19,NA,ASSGRGAGVDEQY
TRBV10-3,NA,AISETRDADTQY
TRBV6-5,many,ASRRTGPYEQY
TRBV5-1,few,ASSLGGTSSGNTIY
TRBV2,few,ASSPRDRGSGGNVLT
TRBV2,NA,ASSEALGGDDEQY
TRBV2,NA,ASSLGMHNSPLH
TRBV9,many,ASSVGGVNSPLH
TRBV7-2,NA,ASSWRGHTEAF
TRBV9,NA,ASSVSGGGRLTGELF
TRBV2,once,AIRDRDRARETQY
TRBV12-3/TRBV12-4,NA,ASSRRGLNTGELL
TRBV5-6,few,ASSMDRGDGYT
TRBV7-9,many,ASSPGPDGYT
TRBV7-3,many,ASSLTPNTGELF
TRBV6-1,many,ASSGQVQETQY
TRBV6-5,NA,ASSDRYSRGAIETQY
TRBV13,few,ASRRWGNYEQY
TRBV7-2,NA,ASSPWSGGAPGANVLT
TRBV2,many,ASKTESYGYT
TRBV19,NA,ASSIAPQGGQPQH
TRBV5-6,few,ASTMTDLYGYT
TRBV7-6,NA,ASSLAWQTTNYGYT
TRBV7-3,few,ASSPREKYNSPLH
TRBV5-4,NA,ASSPKGWGTEAF
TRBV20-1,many,SAVLSTGLQETQY
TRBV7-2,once,ASSRDLTNEKLF
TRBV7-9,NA,ASSLDVWGRTIYEQY
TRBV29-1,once,SVGEQGYEETQY
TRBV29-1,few,SAGFGNTIY